This T cell receptor (beta chain) was recorded in a study of post-analysis software for immune sequencing data. Study-wide context: The disease courses covered relapsing-remitting, secondary progressive and progressive-relapsing multiple sclerosis.

This clonotype showed up just a few times. Its target is unknown. Sequencing libraries made from TCR beta cDNA carried unique molecular identifiers. A population of about 0.95 to 10 million T cells gave rise to roughly 0.5 million cDNA molecules. TCRdb processed the PCR reads anew with MiXCR; each CDR3 protein has one entry. The sample contains about 770,000 distinct CDR3 sequences, around 46% of which appear only once. CDR3 length: 15 amino acids. The junction had 4 bases not matched to a gene; V was cut back by 0 bases and J by 3 bases. Germline CDR1 reads DFQATT; CDR2 reads SNEGSKA (reference sequence). Broader study findings: With F measure, samples from one preparation batch clustered together strongly. Compared against controls, patients with multiple sclerosis displayed significantly lower normalized Chao1 diversity. Controls showed lower frequencies than patients for roughly five TRBV segments, and TRBV5-6, TRBV5-1 and TRBV20-1 were among these.

The chain has TRBV20-1 and TRBJ2-1, with TRBD2 matching 8 bases. Sequenced material: blood. This clonotype originated in a girl aged 5 to 17 with multiple sclerosis. CDR3 sequence (DNA): TGCAGTGCTAGAGATGCCGGGACTAGCTACAATGAGCAGTTCTTC. This codes for CSARDAGTSYNEQFF.